A single sample is the source of the 28 T cell receptor beta chains below, sequenced in a study of vaccination and CD4 T cells after COVID-19 (dated 2022 in TCRdb). Their recognized antigens are unknown. The intended sense of this specimen's treatment or condition label: 10-day PBMC culture with coronavirus spike peptide pools or control peptides (ViraFEST assay). The library was prepared using PCR. Sequencing used an Illumina iSeq 100. TCR sequencing of DNA from cultured CD4+ T cells used the Oncomine TCR Beta short-read assay at the Johns Hopkins FTIC core. TCRdb itself trimmed the public reads at Q25 with fastp, ran MiXCR and retained productive beta chains. Records with the same CDR3 protein are collapsed into one entry carrying the most frequent genes and DNA. A total of 9,500 to 15,000 distinct CDR3 sequences appear in this sample, 35% to 45% of them only once. Of the sample, around a quarter falls within the top ten clones.

The sample was cultured CD4+ T cells from blood. These receptors all come from a human donor with COVID-19.

The chain employs TRBV28 and TRBJ2-5, with 10 bases fitting TRBD1. Trimming at V came to 5 bases and at J to 4 bases, leaving 7 bases not matched to a gene. The germline gives CDR1 MDHEN, CDR2 SYDVKM. CDR3 length: 15 amino acids. CDR3 residues: CASSQQTGGTETQYF. The CDR3 DNA reads as TGTGCCAGCAGTCAACAGACAGGGGGCACAGAGACCCAGTACTTC.

This clonotype has a handful of counts. In nucleotides, the CDR3 is TGTGCCACCAGCAGAGATTCCTATACAGGGACTGAAGCTTTCTTT. This gives the protein CATSRDSYTGTEAFF. The chain couples TRBV15 to TRBJ1-1, with D perhaps matching TRBD1 (6 bases). The CDR3 totals 15 residues. The germline gives CDR1 LNHNV, CDR2 YYDKDF (reference sequence). V shed 0 bases and J shed 5 bases, with 13 bases lying between them.

Relative to its sample, this clonotype is large. The rearrangement uses TRBV6-1 and TRBJ2-3, with 9 bases that match TRBD1. This CDR3 comprises 19 residues. The germline CDR1 and CDR2 sequences are MNHNS and SASEGT. V was pared by 5 bases and J by 0 bases, with 15 bases of the junction left unmatched. CDR3 in DNA: TGTGCCAGCAGTATAGGGGGCGGGACAGGGAGCATCAGCACAGATACGCAGTATTTT. Protein sequence: CASSIGGGTGSISTDTQYF.

V is TRBV3-1 and J is TRBJ1-1; a weak D match, TRBD1 (5 bases). The CDR3 is made up of 14 amino acids. Germline-derived CDR1 and CDR2 are LGHDT and YNNKEL (reference sequence). The V and J ends lost 6 bases and 4 bases respectively, with 15 bases between them. CDR3 in amino acids: CASRHRGGSTEAFF. CDR3 nucleotides: TGTGCCAGCAGACACCGCGGGGGGAGCACTGAAGCTTTCTTT.

The chain carries TRBV20-1 and TRBJ2-3; 8 bases fit TRBD2. Germline V gives CDR1 DFQATT, CDR2 SNEGSKA (reference sequence). Unmatched junction bases numbered 10, after V lost 0 bases and J lost 5 bases. This CDR3 is 16 amino acids long. The DNA for the CDR3 is TGCAGTGCTAGAGATGGGTCGGGGGGGCAGGGAGATACGCAGTATTTT. Translating gives CSARDGSGGQGDTQYF.

The CDR3 DNA sequence: TGTGCCAGCCAACCGGGACCCTCCTACAATGAGCAGTTCTTC. Translating it yields CASQPGPSYNEQFF. V usage is TRBV28 and J usage is TRBJ2-1; D possibly matches TRBD1 or TRBD2 (5 bases each). The V gene's germline CDR1 is MDHEN and CDR2 SYDVKM. The CDR3 covers 14 residues. V was clipped by 8 bases and J by 0 bases, with 11 bases between them.

The chain links TRBV6-2 or TRBV6-3 to TRBJ1-1; D ambiguous. The CDR3 extends over 16 amino acids. The V end was cut by 6 bases, the J end by 1 base, with 18 bases between. Germline V lookup: CDR1 MNHEY, CDR2 SVGEGT. CDR3 region: CASRTQFLGGNTEAFF. CDR3 in DNA: TGTGCCAGCAGGACCCAATTTTTGGGAGGGAACACTGAAGCTTTCTTT.

The rearrangement links TRBV11-3 to TRBJ2-5, with a weak D call TRBD2 (6 bases). Between the trimmed V and J ends, which lost 1 base and 4 bases, there was a span of 28 bases. Germline CDR1 SGHNT, CDR2 YENEEA. This CDR3 has 20 residues. CDR3 in DNA: TGTGCCAGCAGCTTAGGTTTGGGTACTAACCGGGAGAACAAGGGAGAGACCCAGTACTTC. Translated: CASSLGLGTNRENKGETQYF.

Comment on this clonotype: At one boundary the junction diverges from the germline segment, which might be a read error. The rearrangement links TRBV25-1 to TRBJ1-1, with a tentative D call TRBD1 (6 bases). In germline, CDR1 is MGHDK, CDR2 SYGVNS. This CDR3 has 16 residues. The CDR3 sequence: CASSDLQGRANTEALF. In DNA, the CDR3 is TGTGCCAGCAGTGACCTACAGGGTCGGGCGAACACTGAAGCTTTGTTT.

This chain joins TRBV23-1 and TRBJ1-2; no reliable D call. TRBV23-1 is reported as an ORF; its role is uncertain. The CDR3 runs to 15 residues. V was clipped by 3 bases and J by 1 base, with 12 bases between them. CDR3 DNA: TGCGCCAGCAGTCAGCCTCTACACGATAACTATGGCTACACCTTC. Encoded protein: CASSQPLHDNYGYTF.

The chain has TRBV20-1 and TRBJ2-4; a weak D match, TRBD1 (7 bases). CDR1 is DFQATT and CDR2 is SNEGSKA in the germline V gene (reference sequence). V was trimmed by 6 bases and J by 0 bases, leaving 15 bases between them. The CDR3 runs 15 residues. The CDR3 bases are TGCAGTGCCACGACAGGGACTCTAGCCAAAAACATTCAGTACTTC. Protein product: CSATTGTLAKNIQYF.

This clonotype was counted between two and nine times. This sequence joins TRBV24-1 and TRBJ2-5, with D tentatively TRBD1 or TRBD2 (5 bases each). There are 17 residues in the CDR3. Trimming took 3 bases from V and 5 from J, leaving 21 bases between them. From germline, CDR1 is KGHDR and CDR2 SFDVKD. The CDR3 protein is CATSDNPRPGARETQYF. CDR3 nucleotide sequence: TGTGCCACCAGTGATAACCCCCGCCCCGGGGCACGGGAGACCCAGTACTTC.

The genes are TRBV19 and TRBJ1-5; D gene unclear. The CDR3 covers 13 residues. The ends were cut back, 4 bases at V and 6 bases at J, with 10 bases in the middle. Looked up from germline, CDR1 is LNHDA and CDR2 is SQIVND (reference sequence). This chain's CDR3 is CASSTKRVQPQHF. The CDR3 nucleotides are TGTGCCAGTAGTACGAAAAGGGTTCAGCCCCAGCATTTT.

This clonotype was detected a few times. V and J are TRBV19 and TRBJ2-2; 10 bases agree with TRBD1. With 1 base clipped from V and 5 bases from J, the junction kept 1 base outside the gene matches. The CDR3 consists of 15 residues. Per the germline V gene, CDR1 is LNHDA and CDR2 is SQIVND (reference sequence). The CDR3 sequence is CASSIGTGGTGELFF. CDR3 coding DNA: TGTGCCAGTAGTATAGGGACAGGGGGTACCGGGGAGCTGTTTTTT. Full variable domain (remainder filled in from reference TRBV19 and TRBJ2-2): DGGITQSPKYLFRKEGQNVTLSCEQNLNHDAMYWYRQDPGQGLRLIYYSQIVNDFQKGDIAEGYSVSREKKESFPLTVTSAQKNPTAFYLCASSIGTGGTGELFFGEGSRLTVL.

The chain's CDR3 is CASSPNFLSGEKLFF. In DNA form, the CDR3 reads TGTGCCAGCAGTCCCAATTTTCTAAGTGGTGAAAAACTGTTTTTT. This chain links TRBV6-1 with TRBJ1-4; no clear D gene. V was shortened by 5 bases and J by 7 bases, with 17 bases between the two germline ends. The CDR3 contains 15 residues. The V gene's germline CDR1 is MNHNS and CDR2 SASEGT.

This chain joins TRBV28 and TRBJ1-1; D remains unclear. From germline, CDR1 is MDHEN and CDR2 SYDVKM. Deletions cut 4 bases from V and 4 bases from J, with 4 bases between. The CDR3 runs to 11 residues. The CDR3 is CASSYGTEAFF. In DNA, the CDR3 is TGTGCCAGCAGTTACGGCACTGAAGCTTTCTTT.

V is TRBV20-1 and J is TRBJ1-6; maybe TRBD1 (6 bases). Germline lookup yields CDR1 DFQATT and CDR2 SNEGSKA (reference sequence). The CDR3 spans 16 residues. V dropped 0 bases and J dropped 8 bases, with 17 bases sitting between them. In DNA, the CDR3 is TGCAGTGCTAGAGATTCCGGACAGACTAACCATTCACCCCTCCACTTT. Residues: CSARDSGQTNHSPLHF.

The chain is built from TRBV27 and TRBJ2-7; 13 bases fit TRBD2. Germline CDR1 is MNHEY and CDR2 is SMNVEV (reference sequence). V lost 5 bases and J lost 4; bases outside the gene matches: 14. The CDR3 consists of 18 residues. CDR3: CASSRRTSGGRGRYEQYF. DNA for the CDR3: TGTGCCAGCAGTCGACGGACTAGCGGGGGCCGGGGTCGTTACGAGCAGTACTTC.

In its sample, this clonotype was seen a few times. This sequence joins TRBV6-1 and TRBJ2-7, with 8 positions matching TRBD1. This CDR3 has 12 residues. CDR1 is MNHNS, CDR2 SASEGT, per germline. J gave up 7 bases and V 6 bases, and 5 bases lay outside the gene matches. The CDR3 spells CASRTGAEEQYF. The CDR3 DNA is TGTGCCAGCAGGACAGGGGCGGAAGAGCAGTACTTC.

A few counts support this clonotype. The CDR3 DNA is TGTGCCAGCAGTGAAGCAAGTCCCCCCTATGGCTACACCTTC. It specifies CASSEASPPYGYTF. The chain joins TRBV2 to TRBJ1-2; D uncertain. Germline values: CDR1 SNHLY, CDR2 FYNNEI. This CDR3 spans 14 amino acids. Trimming stripped 0 bases from V and 4 bases from J, with 9 bases between.

The gene calls are TRBV7-8 and TRBJ1-2, with TRBD1 as a possible D gene (6 bases). Trimming stripped 5 bases from V and 3 bases from J, with 13 bases between. Germline V gives CDR1 SGHVS, CDR2 FQNEAQ. The CDR3 is 14 amino acids. DNA of the CDR3: TGTGCCAGCAGCCCAGGGGACGGCTACTATGGCTACACCTTC. Translation gives CASSPGDGYYGYTF.

This chain links TRBV19 with TRBJ2-2, with a possible D match to TRBD2 (5 bases). The V gene lost 7 bases and the J gene lost 5 bases, with 17 bases spanning the gap. The CDR3 has 15 residues. The V gene's germline CDR1 is LNHDA and CDR2 SQIVND (reference sequence). CDR3 protein: CASTSMQRQTGELFF. Here the CDR3 DNA reads TGTGCCAGTACCTCGATGCAGCGGCAAACCGGGGAGCTGTTTTTT.

The chain couples TRBV9 to TRBJ2-1; 7 bases align to TRBD2. The J segment lost 0 bases and the V segment lost 2 bases, leaving 5 bases of the junction unmatched. The CDR3 consists of 16 residues. From germline, CDR1 is SGDLS and CDR2 YYNGEE. CDR3 sequence (DNA): TGTGCCAGCAGCGTTAGCGGGCCGAGCTCCTACAATGAGCAGTTCTTC. Its protein product is CASSVSGPSSYNEQFF.

The chain recombines TRBV5-1 with TRBJ2-1; TRBD1 aligns across 7 bases. Germline V lookup: CDR1 SGHRS, CDR2 YFSETQ. This CDR3 has 13 amino acids. V was clipped by 4 bases and J by 4 bases; unmatched bases: 2. CDR3 region: CASSMTGYNEQFF. DNA for the CDR3: TGCGCCAGCAGCATGACAGGGTACAATGAGCAGTTCTTC.

CDR3 sequence: CASRYQVLLARGSTDTQYF. As DNA, the CDR3 is TGTGCCAGCAGGTACCAGGTGCTACTAGCGCGGGGAAGCACAGATACGCAGTATTTT. The chain joins TRBV12-3 or TRBV12-4 to TRBJ2-3, with 7 positions matching TRBD2. Germline trimming cut 6 bases from V and 0 bases from J; bases unmatched to any gene: 18. The CDR3 contains 19 residues.

This clonotype was counted once. The genes are TRBV6-1 and TRBJ2-7, with D perhaps matching TRBD1 (5 bases). V lost 4 bases, J lost 2 bases, and 9 bases lay in between. The CDR3 totals 13 residues. Germline V lookup: CDR1 MNHNS, CDR2 SASEGT. CDR3 amino acids: CASSGGRAYEQYF. In nucleotides, the CDR3 is TGTGCCAGCAGTGGGGGCAGGGCCTACGAGCAGTACTTC.

V usage is TRBV19 and J usage is TRBJ1-6; D is uncertain. The CDR3 runs to 14 residues. Germline V CDR1 and CDR2: LNHDA, SQIVND (reference sequence). The V gene lost 7 bases and the J gene lost 1 base, with 8 bases spanning the gap. CDR3 sequence (DNA): TGTGCCAGTAAAGGAGGGTCCTATAATTCACCCCTCCACTTT. It encodes CASKGGSYNSPLHF.

V and J are TRBV12-3 or TRBV12-4 and TRBJ2-7; TRBD1 is a possible D gene (5 bases). The V end lost 2 bases, the J end lost 5 bases, and 7 bases lay between the germline ends. CDR3 length: 12 residues. The CDR3 DNA reads as TGTGCCAGCAGTTTATGGGGCCACGAGCAGTACTTC. It codes for CASSLWGHEQYF.